This passage covers 23 T cell receptor beta chains from one sample sequenced in a study of cytomegalovirus exposure and HLA in healthy donors. The PCR had 60 Vbeta and 13 Jbeta primers. The method was immunoSEQ multiplex PCR; TCRdb's version includes in-frame clones alone and lacks a portion of them. The sample has 180,000 or so clones; around 80% are singletons. The sequencing input was PBMCs. Receptors were obtained from a man aged 18-30 years in good health and CMV-seronegative.

V and J are TRBV5-1 and TRBJ2-3; 10 bases match TRBD2. This CDR3 has 15 residues. Germline V gene sequence: CDR1 SGHRS, CDR2 YFSETQ. After removal of 0 bases from V and 6 bases from J, the junction contained 4 bases not matched to a gene. CDR3 residues: CASSLAASGGDTQYF. The CDR3 nucleotides are TGCGCCAGCAGCTTGGCGGCTAGCGGGGGTGATACGCAGTATTTT.

The chain combines TRBV5-1 with TRBJ1-4, with 10 bases aligning to TRBD1. The germline V gene encodes CDR1 SGHRS and CDR2 YFSETQ. The length of the CDR3 is 16 residues. Trimming at V came to 4 bases and at J to 7 bases, leaving 10 bases not matched to a gene. This CDR3 reads CASSPLPGTGVEKLFF. The CDR3 DNA follows: TGCGCCAGCAGCCCCCTACCCGGGACAGGGGTTGAAAAACTGTTTTTT.

CDR3 loop: CASSLASLQGLGYTF. The CDR3 nucleotides are TGTGCCAGCAGCTTAGCCTCCCTGCAGGGCCTGGGCTACACCTTC. The chain carries TRBV7-9 and TRBJ1-2; tentatively, D is TRBD1 (5 bases). V was pared by 0 bases and J by 8 bases, with 16 bases between. This CDR3 has 15 amino acids. From germline, CDR1 is SEHNR and CDR2 FQNEAQ (reference sequence).

The chain joins TRBV6-1 to TRBJ1-1; D gene ambiguous. With 5 bases removed from V and 8 bases from J, the gap between germline ends came to 15 bases. CDR1 is MNHNS and CDR2 is SASEGT in the germline V gene. The CDR3 loop spans 13 amino acids. The CDR3 coding sequence is TGTGCCAGCAGTCCCCAGAGGGCCATGGAAGCTTTCTTT. It yields the protein CASSPQRAMEAFF.

The chain is built from TRBV5-1 and TRBJ2-3; 10 bases are a match to TRBD2. CDR1 and CDR2 (germline): SGHRS, YFSETQ. The CDR3 spans 17 residues. Trimming took 0 bases from V and 2 from J; bases not matched to a gene: 6. The CDR3 nucleotides are TGCGCCAGCAGCTTGGGGGTAGCGGGGGGCCCCACAGATACGCAGTATTTT. Translation: CASSLGVAGGPTDTQYF.

The chain recombines TRBV6-1 with TRBJ2-7; D is perhaps TRBD1 (5 bases). Trimming shortened V by 6 bases and J by 12 bases, and 21 bases separated the two germline ends. Per germline, CDR1 MNHNS and CDR2 SASEGT. CDR3 length: 13 residues. The CDR3 DNA follows: TGTGCCAGCAGACAGGTCGGTACCGCCTGGGGGTACTTC. Translating gives CASRQVGTAWGYF.

CDR3 sequence (DNA): TGTGCCAGCAGCCCCAACTCTGGAAACACCATATATTTT. Translating it yields CASSPNSGNTIYF. The rearrangement joins TRBV7-6 to TRBJ1-3; D call uncertain. Between the trimmed V and J ends, which lost 5 bases and 0 bases, there was a span of 5 bases. Germline V gene lookup returns CDR1 SGHVS and CDR2 FNYEAQ. The CDR3 extends over 13 amino acids.

The chain carries TRBV18 and TRBJ2-7; no definite D call. Trimming left V 3 bases short and J 2 bases short, with 17 bases between. CDR1 and CDR2 from the germline V gene are KGHSH and LQKENI. The CDR3 sequence is 16 residues long. The CDR3 loop reads CASSPKSSSLPYEQYF. The CDR3 DNA sequence: TGTGCCAGCTCACCGAAGAGCTCGAGCCTACCCTACGAGCAGTACTTC. The full variable domain, in which reference TRBV18 and TRBJ2-7 provide the parts outside the CDR3, is NAGVMQNPRHLVRRRGQEARLRCSPMKGHSHVYWYRQLPEEGLKFMVYLQKENIIDESGMPKERFSAEFPKEGPSILRIQQVVRGDSAAYFCASSPKSSSLPYEQYFGPGTRLTVT.

A single count supports this clone. J is TRBJ1-1 and V is TRBV7-6; D is possibly TRBD1 (6 bases). Trimming removed 0 bases at V and 1 base at J, with 6 bases between. CDR1 and CDR2 from the germline V gene are SGHVS and FNYEAQ. The CDR3 runs 14 residues. The CDR3 sequence: CASSLAGGNTEAFF. The CDR3 nucleotides read TGTGCCAGCAGCTTAGCAGGGGGGAACACTGAAGCTTTCTTT.

This chain joins TRBV6-1 and TRBJ1-4, with 9 bases identical to TRBD1. Germline values: CDR1 MNHNS, CDR2 SASEGT. The CDR3 spans 15 residues. V lost 2 bases and J lost 4; bases outside the gene matches: 2. The CDR3 nucleotides are TGTGCCAGCAGTGAACCGGGACAGGGTAATGAAAAACTGTTTTTT. Translating gives CASSEPGQGNEKLFF.

V gene TRBV5-1 combines with J gene TRBJ1-4; D not resolved. The germline gives CDR1 SGHRS, CDR2 YFSETQ. V lost 0 bases and J 0 bases, leaving 6 bases between the germline ends. The length of the CDR3 is 15 residues. For the CDR3, the DNA is TGCGCCAGCAGCTTGGCCGGGACAACTAATGAAAAACTGTTTTTT. This translates into CASSLAGTTNEKLFF.

The chain employs TRBV28 and TRBJ2-7; D is perhaps TRBD1 (5 bases). Germline CDR1 is MDHEN and CDR2 is SYDVKM. The CDR3 is 12 amino acids. The V end lost 9 bases, the J end lost 2 bases, and 11 bases lay between the germline ends. The CDR3 DNA is TGTGCCAGTAGGGGCGGACCCTACGAGCAGTACTTC. It specifies CASRGGPYEQYF.

This chain links TRBV6-1 with TRBJ1-6, with 10 bases that match TRBD1. J lost 8 bases, V lost 10 bases, and 5 bases had no gene match. CDR3 length equals 13 residues. Germline V gene lookup returns CDR1 MNHNS and CDR2 SASEGT. CDR3 residues: CATSGTGDSPLHF. The DNA for the CDR3 is TGTGCCACCTCCGGGACAGGGGATTCACCCCTCCACTTT.

The rearrangement joins TRBV28 to TRBJ1-1; 8 nucleotides align to TRBD1. Per the germline V gene, CDR1 is MDHEN and CDR2 is SYDVKM. CDR3 length: 12 amino acids. V shed 6 bases, J shed 7 bases, and the junction held 4 bases outside the gene matches. Here the CDR3 DNA reads TGTGCCAGCAGGACAGGGGACTTTGAAGCTTTCTTT. The encoded protein is CASRTGDFEAFF.

The count of this clone is one. The J gene is TRBJ1-5, the V gene TRBV7-9; no firm D call. The CDR3 is 15 residues long. The V end lost 5 bases, the J end lost 0 bases, and 11 bases lay between the germline ends. The germline V gene has CDR1 SEHNR and CDR2 FQNEAQ (reference sequence). CDR3 bases: TGTGCCAGCAGCGGCGAGTCGGGTAGCAATCAGCCCCAGCATTTT. Translated: CASSGESGSNQPQHF.

J is TRBJ2-3 and V is TRBV5-6, with D maybe TRBD2 (6 bases). The V gene's germline CDR1 is SGHDT and CDR2 YYEEEE. The CDR3 spans 15 residues. Trimming took off 3 bases at V and 2 bases at J, with 13 bases between the two ends. The CDR3 region is CASSSLGGLTDTQYF. The CDR3 DNA follows: TGTGCCAGCAGCTCCCTCGGGGGACTCACAGATACGCAGTATTTT.

This clone was recorded once. The genes are TRBV10-3 and TRBJ1-1; no firm D call. CDR3 length equals 14 residues. The V end was cut by 4 bases, the J end by 0 bases, with 9 bases between. CDR1 is ENHRY and CDR2 is SYGVKD in the germline V gene. CDR3 protein: CAISAFGMNTEAFF. DNA for the CDR3: TGTGCCATCAGTGCGTTCGGGATGAACACTGAAGCTTTCTTT.

The CDR3 spells CASSGPSGRNYGYTF. In DNA form, the CDR3 reads TGTGCCAGCAGTGGCCCCTCGGGGAGGAACTATGGCTACACCTTC. The chain recombines TRBV2 with TRBJ1-2, with unresolved D. The germline V and J ends were trimmed by 4 bases and 2 bases, with 14 bases remaining between them. Germline values: CDR1 SNHLY, CDR2 FYNNEI. The CDR3 runs to 15 residues.

Only a few counts were recorded for this clone. The chain joins TRBV9 to TRBJ2-2; D unclear. The germline V gene has CDR1 SGDLS and CDR2 YYNGEE. The CDR3 extends over 14 amino acids. Trimming cost V 0 bases and J 8 bases, with 11 bases left between them. CDR3 region: CASSVGLPAGELFF. The CDR3 nucleotides are TGTGCCAGCAGCGTAGGCCTCCCAGCGGGGGAGCTGTTTTTT. Full variable domain (outside the CDR3, taken from reference TRBV9 and TRBJ2-2): DSGVTQTPKHLITATGQRVTLRCSPRSGDLSVYWYQQSLDQGLQFLIQYYNGEERAKGNILERFSAQQFPDLHSELNLSSLELGDSALYFCASSVGLPAGELFFGEGSRLTVL.

This clone was detected a few times. The chain joins TRBV7-6 to TRBJ2-5, with 7 nucleotides matching TRBD1. J gave up 5 bases and V 5 bases, and 8 bases lay outside the gene matches. This CDR3 contains 14 residues. CDR1 and CDR2 (germline): SGHVS, FNYEAQ. CDR3 amino acids: CASSADRVRETQYF. DNA for the CDR3: TGTGCCAGCAGCGCCGACAGGGTGCGGGAGACCCAGTACTTC.

The chain couples TRBV5-6 to TRBJ2-7; D is undetermined. The CDR3 spans 14 residues. Deletions cut 2 bases from V and 3 bases from J, with 12 bases between. Germline assignment: CDR1 SGHDT and CDR2 YYEEEE. The CDR3 here is CASSFSWQDYEQYF. The CDR3 DNA sequence: TGTGCCAGCAGCTTTAGTTGGCAGGACTACGAGCAGTACTTC.

This chain uses TRBV10-2 with TRBJ1-2; no reliable D call. Trimming removed 2 bases from V and 4 bases from J, with 8 bases in between. From germline, CDR1 is WSHSY and CDR2 SAAADI. This CDR3 has 13 amino acids. The CDR3 nucleotides are TGCGCCAGCAGTGAGGGAACGGGCTATGGCTACACCTTC. Amino acids: CASSEGTGYGYTF.

The DNA of the CDR3 is TGCGCCAGCAGCGGGCAGGGAAATGAAAAACTGTTTTTT. Encoded protein: CASSGQGNEKLFF. The J gene is TRBJ1-4, the V gene TRBV5-1; D is possibly TRBD1 (5 bases). Looked up from germline, CDR1 is SGHRS and CDR2 is YFSETQ. This CDR3 has 13 amino acids. The germline V and J ends were trimmed by 4 bases and 5 bases, with 9 bases remaining between them.